The sequence of this T cell receptor beta chain was determined in a study of cytomegalovirus exposure and HLA in healthy donors. Across the study: Drawn from HLA-typed donors, tens of millions of unique TCRs were held in an early data release.

With 60 Vbeta and 13 Jbeta primers, the PCR was carried out. Sequenced by immunoSEQ multiplex PCR; TCRdb stores in-frame clones only, minus some. This repertoire includes about 88,000 clones. A remark on this clone: The antigen is undetermined. Other DNA sequences from this sample encode an identical CDR3 as well.

Study outcomes and limitations: Earlier analysis yielded a pattern in which most TCR beta V segments were productive about 90% or about 30% of the time. The classifier reportedly diagnosed cytomegalovirus status with high specificity and sensitivity.

The CDR3 runs 16 residues. Trimming took off 1 base at V and 3 bases at J, with 13 bases between the two ends. Germline values: CDR1 MGHRA, CDR2 YSYEKL. Unrecorded immune exposure was likely among donors, who were nominally healthy when sampled. The origin of this receptor is a girl aged 10-17 years in good health and CMV-seropositive. Material for sequencing was PBMCs. The V and J genes are TRBV4-1 and TRBJ2-1, with a tentative D call TRBD2 (5 bases). The CDR3 DNA follows: TGCGCCAGCAGCCAAGTGGACTTGGTCGTCTACAATGAGCAGTTCTTC. Translated, it gives CASSQVDLVVYNEQFF.